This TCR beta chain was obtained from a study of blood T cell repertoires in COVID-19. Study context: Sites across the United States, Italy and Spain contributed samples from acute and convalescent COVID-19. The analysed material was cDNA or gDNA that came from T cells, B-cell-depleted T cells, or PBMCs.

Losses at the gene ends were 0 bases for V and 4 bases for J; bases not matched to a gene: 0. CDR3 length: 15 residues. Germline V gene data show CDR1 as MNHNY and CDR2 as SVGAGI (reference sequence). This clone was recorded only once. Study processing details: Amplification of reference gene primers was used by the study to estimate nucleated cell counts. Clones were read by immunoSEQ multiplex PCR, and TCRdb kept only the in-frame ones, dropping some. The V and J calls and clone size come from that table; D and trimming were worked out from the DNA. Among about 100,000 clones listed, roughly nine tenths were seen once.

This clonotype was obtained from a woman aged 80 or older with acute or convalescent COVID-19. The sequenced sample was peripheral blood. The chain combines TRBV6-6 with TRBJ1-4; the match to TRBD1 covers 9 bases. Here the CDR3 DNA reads TGTGCCAGCAGTTACTCGACAGGGGGTAATGAAAAACTGTTTTTT. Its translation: CASSYSTGGNEKLFF.